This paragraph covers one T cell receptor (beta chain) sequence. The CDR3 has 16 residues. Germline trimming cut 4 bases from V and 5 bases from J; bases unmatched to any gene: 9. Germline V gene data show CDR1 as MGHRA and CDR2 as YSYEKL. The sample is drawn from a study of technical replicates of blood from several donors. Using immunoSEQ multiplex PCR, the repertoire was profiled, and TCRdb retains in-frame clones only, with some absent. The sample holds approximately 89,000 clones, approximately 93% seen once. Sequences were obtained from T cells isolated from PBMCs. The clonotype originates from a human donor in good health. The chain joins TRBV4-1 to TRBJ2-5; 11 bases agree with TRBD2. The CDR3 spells CASSPSLAGGEETQYF. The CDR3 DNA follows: TGCGCCAGCAGCCCCTCTCTAGCGGGGGGAGAGGAGACCCAGTACTTC.